This T cell receptor beta chain was profiled in a study of identical twins (dated by TCRdb to the mid-2010s). A note on the overall study: TCR alpha and beta repertoires from monozygotic twins, unrelated adults of various ages and cord blood were deep-sequenced to test whether fetal clonotypes persist. Replicate twin experiments were performed at different times using different library preparation protocols to rule out contamination.

Only healthy Caucasian donors were included. Three pairs of female monozygotic twins, all aged about 18 to 29 years, were included in the twin cohort. Positive isolation kits from Invitrogen were used to isolate the CD4+ and CD8+ T cell populations. Receptor libraries were prepared by 5' RACE. The listed sequencing device is Illumina HiSeq 2000. A universal primer binding site was added through template switching, and the final cDNA carried a unique molecular identifier so that TCR cDNA molecules could be counted accurately. Specific primers in the conserved constant-segment region were used to synthesize first-strand cDNA for TCR alpha and beta chains. To control for contamination, every cDNA library carried two barcodes: a SMART-Mk sample barcode plus Illumina barcodes. TruSeq adapter sequences and Illumina sample barcodes were added in two successive PCR steps. The Illumina HiSeq platform was used with custom primers to sequence TCR alpha and beta cDNA libraries. The original methods were these. Raw reads were processed with MiGEC to extract unique molecular identifiers, and MiXCR was used to determine CDR3 positions. Recombination models were inferred per individual with the repgenHMM and IGoR tools using an EM algorithm. The tcR package in R was used for shared clonotype analysis, with sharing normalized by the product of cloneset sizes. Out-of-frame nonproductive sequences were analyzed to study raw recombination free of thymic and clonal selection effects. Through fastp at Q25 and MiXCR, TCRdb rebuilt clones from the public reads, retaining in-frame beta chains. Merged by CDR3 protein, the rows form single entries marked with the most common genes and DNA. For this entry, the V and J calls and clone size follow TCRdb and not the study's own pipeline. This sample comprises about 500,000 distinct CDR3 sequences, 14% of them detected only once. The top ten constitute 0.98% of the sample.

Compared with germline, V lacks 6 bases and J lacks 3 bases; bases without a gene match: 3. Including cysteine and phenylalanine, the CDR3 has 12 amino acids. Of the read, only the CDR3 DNA is kept; its 36 bases are in frame from base 1. Per the germline V gene (reference sequence), DFQATT is the CDR1 and SNEGSKA is the CDR2. This clonotype has a handful of counts. Its cognate antigen has yet to be identified. Base quality data are lacking; no much larger clone is found one base away. Results and caveats for the whole study, not just this receptor: Because the same donors could not be followed over many years, conclusions were based on cross-sectional statistical analysis. Compared with coincidental sharing between unrelated individuals, out-of-frame TCR alpha sequences shared between twins had an excess of sequences with low generation probability. Abundant cord blood beta clonotypes carried fewer insertions; young adult naive repertoires showed a weaker similar trend, while memory repertoires showed none. Invariant T cells such as MAIT and iNKT could partly confound zero-insertion analyses, though diverse VJ usage argued against this for most clonotypes. Out-of-frame TCR alpha sharing in monozygotic twins was systematically underestimated by recombination models, whereas sharing between unrelated individuals was in agreement with the recombination models. Excess twin sharing in beta out-of-frame sequences was weaker because fewer shared sequences lowered the signal-to-noise ratio.

The sample was also reused in another study, on yellow fever vaccine responses in identical twins. From that second study: The authors reported that the T cell response to vaccination in identical twins appeared partly convergent and partly personalized. Focusing on identical twins, the study followed the T cell clones that responded to the vaccine, and did so with precision.

The TCR originated in a woman aged 18-30 years in good health. Sequencing used CD4+ T cells sorted from blood. The rearrangement combines TRBV20-1 with TRBJ2-3; the central 7 bases match TRBD2. In nucleotides, the sequence is TGCAGTGCCGGACTAGAGACAGATACGCAGTATTTT. It translates to CSAGLETDTQYF.